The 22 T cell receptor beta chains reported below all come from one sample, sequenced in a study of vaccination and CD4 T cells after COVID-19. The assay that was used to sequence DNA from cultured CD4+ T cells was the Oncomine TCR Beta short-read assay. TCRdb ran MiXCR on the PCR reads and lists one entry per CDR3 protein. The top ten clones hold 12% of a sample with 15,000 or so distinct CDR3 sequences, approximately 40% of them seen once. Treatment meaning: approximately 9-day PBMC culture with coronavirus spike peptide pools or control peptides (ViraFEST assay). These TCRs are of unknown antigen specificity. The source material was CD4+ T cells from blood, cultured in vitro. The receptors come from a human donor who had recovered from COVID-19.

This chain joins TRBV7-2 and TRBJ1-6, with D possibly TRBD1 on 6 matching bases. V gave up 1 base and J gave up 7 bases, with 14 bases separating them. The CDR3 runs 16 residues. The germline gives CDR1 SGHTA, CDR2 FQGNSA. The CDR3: CASSLEATGVNSPLHF. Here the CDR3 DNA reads TGTGCCAGCAGCTTAGAAGCGACAGGAGTGAATTCACCCCTCCACTTT.

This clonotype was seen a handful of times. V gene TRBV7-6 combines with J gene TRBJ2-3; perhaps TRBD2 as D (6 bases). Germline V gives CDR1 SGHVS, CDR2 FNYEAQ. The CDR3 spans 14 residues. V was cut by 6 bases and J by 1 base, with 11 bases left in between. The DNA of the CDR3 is TGTGCCAGCAGACTAGCCCTCCGCACAGATACGCAGTATTTT. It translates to CASRLALRTDTQYF.

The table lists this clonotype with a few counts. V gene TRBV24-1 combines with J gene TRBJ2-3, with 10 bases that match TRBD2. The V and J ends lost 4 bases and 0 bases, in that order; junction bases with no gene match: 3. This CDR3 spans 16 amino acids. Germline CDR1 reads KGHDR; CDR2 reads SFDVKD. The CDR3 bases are TGTGCCACCAGTGACTCGACTAGCGGGAGCACAGATACGCAGTATTTT. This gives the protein CATSDSTSGSTDTQYF.

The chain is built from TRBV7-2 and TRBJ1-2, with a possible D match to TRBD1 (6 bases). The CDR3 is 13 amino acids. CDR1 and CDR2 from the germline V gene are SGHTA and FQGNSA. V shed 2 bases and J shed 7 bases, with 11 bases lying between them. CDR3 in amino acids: CASSLTGTSGYTF. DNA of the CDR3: TGTGCCAGCAGCTTAACAGGGACGAGTGGCTACACCTTC.

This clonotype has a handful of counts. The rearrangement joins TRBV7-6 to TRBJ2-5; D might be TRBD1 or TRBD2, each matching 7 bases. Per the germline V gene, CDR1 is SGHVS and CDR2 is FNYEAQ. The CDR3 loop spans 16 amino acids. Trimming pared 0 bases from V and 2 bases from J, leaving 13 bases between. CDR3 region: CASSLAGGGLQETQYF. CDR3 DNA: TGTGCCAGCAGCTTAGCGGGAGGGGGCTTACAAGAGACCCAGTACTTC.

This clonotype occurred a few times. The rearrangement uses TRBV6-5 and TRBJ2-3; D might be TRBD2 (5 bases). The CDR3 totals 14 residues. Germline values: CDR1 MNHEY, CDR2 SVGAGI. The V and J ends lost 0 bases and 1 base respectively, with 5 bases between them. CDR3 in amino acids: CASSYSSGTDTQYF. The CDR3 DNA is TGTGCCAGCAGTTACTCTAGCGGCACAGATACGCAGTATTTT.

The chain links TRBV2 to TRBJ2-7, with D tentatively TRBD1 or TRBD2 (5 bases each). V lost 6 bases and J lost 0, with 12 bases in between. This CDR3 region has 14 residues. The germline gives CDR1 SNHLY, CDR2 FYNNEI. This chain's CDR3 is CASRGDRYSYEQYF. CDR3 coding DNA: TGTGCCAGCAGGGGGGACCGGTACTCCTACGAGCAGTACTTC.

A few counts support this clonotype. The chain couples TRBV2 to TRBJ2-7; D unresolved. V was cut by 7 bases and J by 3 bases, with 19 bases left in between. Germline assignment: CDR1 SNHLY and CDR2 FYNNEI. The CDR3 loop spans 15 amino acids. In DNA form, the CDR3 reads TGTGCCAGCACCCCTCTACCTCCCTTAAACTACGAGCAGTACTTC. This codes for CASTPLPPLNYEQYF. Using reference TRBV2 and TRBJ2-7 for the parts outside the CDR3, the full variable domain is EPEVTQTPSHQVTQMGQEVILRCVPISNHLYFYWYRQILGQKVEFLVSFYNNEISEKSEIFDDQFSVERPDGSNFTLKIRSTKLEDSAMYFCASTPLPPLNYEQYFGPGTRLTVT.

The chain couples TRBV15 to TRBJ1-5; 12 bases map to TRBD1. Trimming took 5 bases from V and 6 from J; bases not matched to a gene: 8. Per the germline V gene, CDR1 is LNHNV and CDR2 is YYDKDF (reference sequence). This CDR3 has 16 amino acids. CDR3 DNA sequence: TGTGCCACCAGCTCCCGGGACAGGGGGCTTGGTCAGCCCCAGCATTTT. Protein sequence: CATSSRDRGLGQPQHF.

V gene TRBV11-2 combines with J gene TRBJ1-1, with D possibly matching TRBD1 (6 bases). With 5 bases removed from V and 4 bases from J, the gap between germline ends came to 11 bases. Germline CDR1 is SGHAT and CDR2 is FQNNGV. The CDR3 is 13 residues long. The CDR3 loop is CASSVTGSTEAFF. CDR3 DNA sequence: TGTGCCAGCAGCGTAACAGGGAGCACTGAAGCTTTCTTT.

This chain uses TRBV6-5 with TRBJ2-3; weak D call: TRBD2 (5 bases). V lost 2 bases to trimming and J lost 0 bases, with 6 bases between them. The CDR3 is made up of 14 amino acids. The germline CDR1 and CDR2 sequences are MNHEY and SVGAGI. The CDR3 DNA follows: TGTGCCAGCAGTTACGGCGGGAGCACAGATACGCAGTATTTT. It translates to CASSYGGSTDTQYF.

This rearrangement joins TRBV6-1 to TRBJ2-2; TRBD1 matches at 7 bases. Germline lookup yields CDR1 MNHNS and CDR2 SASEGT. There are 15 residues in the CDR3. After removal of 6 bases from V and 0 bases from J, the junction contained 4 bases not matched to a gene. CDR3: CASRGTAANTGELFF. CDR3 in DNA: TGTGCCAGCAGAGGGACAGCAGCGAACACCGGGGAGCTGTTTTTT.

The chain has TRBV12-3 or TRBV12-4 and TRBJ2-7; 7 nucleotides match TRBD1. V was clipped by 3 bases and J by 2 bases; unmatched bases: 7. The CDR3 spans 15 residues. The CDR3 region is CASSFHRDSTYEQYF. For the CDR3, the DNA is TGTGCCAGCAGTTTCCACCGGGACAGCACCTACGAGCAGTACTTC.

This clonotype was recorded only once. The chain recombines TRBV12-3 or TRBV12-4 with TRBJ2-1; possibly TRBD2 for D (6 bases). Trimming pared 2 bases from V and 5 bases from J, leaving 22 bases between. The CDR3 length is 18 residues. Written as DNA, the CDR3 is TGTGCCAGCAGTTTATATGCCTTGGGGCGGGACGAACACAATGAGCAGTTCTTC. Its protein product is CASSLYALGRDEHNEQFF.

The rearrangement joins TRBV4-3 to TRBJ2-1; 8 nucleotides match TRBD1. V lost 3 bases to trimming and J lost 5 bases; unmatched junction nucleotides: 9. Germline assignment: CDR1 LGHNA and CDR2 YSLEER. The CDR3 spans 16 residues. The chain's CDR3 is CASSQGDRTLNNEQFF. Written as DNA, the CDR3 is TGCGCCAGCAGCCAGGGGGACAGGACACTGAACAATGAGCAGTTCTTC.

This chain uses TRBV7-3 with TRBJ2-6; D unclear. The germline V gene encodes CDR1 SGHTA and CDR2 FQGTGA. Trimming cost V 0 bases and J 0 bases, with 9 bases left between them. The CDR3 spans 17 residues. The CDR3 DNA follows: TGTGCCAGCAGCTTAACTGGCAGGAGCTCTGGGGCCAACGTCCTGACTTTC. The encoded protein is CASSLTGRSSGANVLTF.

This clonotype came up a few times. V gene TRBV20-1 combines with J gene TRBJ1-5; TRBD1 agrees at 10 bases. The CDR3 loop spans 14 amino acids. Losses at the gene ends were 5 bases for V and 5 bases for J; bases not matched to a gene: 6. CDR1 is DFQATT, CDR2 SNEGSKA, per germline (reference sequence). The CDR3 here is CSASPGQGHQPQHF. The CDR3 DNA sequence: TGCAGTGCTTCCCCGGGACAGGGGCATCAGCCCCAGCATTTT.

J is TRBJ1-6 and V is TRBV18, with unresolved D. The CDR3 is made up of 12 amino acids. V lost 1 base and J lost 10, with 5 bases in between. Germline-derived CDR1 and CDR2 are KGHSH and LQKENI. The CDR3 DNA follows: TGTGCCAGCTCACCACTGGGGTCACCCCTCCACTTT. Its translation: CASSPLGSPLHF.

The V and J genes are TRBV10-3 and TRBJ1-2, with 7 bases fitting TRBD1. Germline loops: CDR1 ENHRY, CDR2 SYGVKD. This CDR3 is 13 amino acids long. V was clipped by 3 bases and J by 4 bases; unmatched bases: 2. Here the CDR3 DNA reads TGTGCCATCAGTGATGAGGGGGCCTATGGCTACACCTTC. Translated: CAISDEGAYGYTF.

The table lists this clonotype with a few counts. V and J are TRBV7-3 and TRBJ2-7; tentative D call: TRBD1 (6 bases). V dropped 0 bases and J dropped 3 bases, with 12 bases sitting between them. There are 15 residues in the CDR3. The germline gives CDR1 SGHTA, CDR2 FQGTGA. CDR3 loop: CASSLTGRGIYEQYF. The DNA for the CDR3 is TGTGCCAGCAGCTTAACGGGCAGGGGTATCTACGAGCAGTACTTC.

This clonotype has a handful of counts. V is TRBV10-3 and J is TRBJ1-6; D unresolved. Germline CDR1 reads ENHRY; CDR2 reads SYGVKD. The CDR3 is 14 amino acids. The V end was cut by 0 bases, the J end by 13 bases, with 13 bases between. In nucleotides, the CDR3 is TGTGCCATCAGTGAGTCGGTGGGGATTAGCCCCCTCCACTTT. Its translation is CAISESVGISPLHF.

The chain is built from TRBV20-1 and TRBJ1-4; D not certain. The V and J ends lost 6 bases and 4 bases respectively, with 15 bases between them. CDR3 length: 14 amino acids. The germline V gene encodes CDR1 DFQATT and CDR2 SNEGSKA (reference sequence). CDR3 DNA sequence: TGCAGTGCAGCAGACCGGGATCTTAATGAAAAACTGTTTTTT. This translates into CSAADRDLNEKLFF.